The clone carrying this T cell receptor (beta chain) was observed at least ten times. Its matching antigen is unknown. The V segment lost 6 bases and the J segment 2 bases; nucleotides outside the gene matches: 3. There are 14 residues in the CDR3. The V gene's germline CDR1 is SNHLY and CDR2 FYNNEI. These data belong to a study of regulatory T cells in long-lasting Graves disease. The time point denotes: persistent/refractory GD, antithyroid drugs over 5 years with positive TRAb. PBMC-derived RNA was used for the TCR library. The patients were enrolled through endocrinology in Xi'an, China. Arm-PCR with iRepertoire HTBI primers amplified the CDR3 regions for these TCR beta libraries. MiXCR, run by TCRdb on the multiplex PCR reads, gives a single entry per CDR3 protein. The sample has 430,000 or so distinct CDR3 sequences, 21% seen once; the top ten hold roughly an eighth. Points from the study as a whole: TRBV28, TRBJ1-2 and TRBJ2-5 were favored in persistent disease. The number of shared public clonotypes was higher in persistent patients (under 3,000) than new patients (around 890).

The input for sequencing was peripheral blood mononuclear cells (PBMCs), taken when the disease was refractory, from a patient treated with antithyroid drugs. The receptor was derived from a female donor with Graves disease. This chain links TRBV2 with TRBJ2-7; TRBD1 aligns across 11 bases. DNA of the CDR3: TGTGCCAGCAGGCCGGGACAGGGGGCCTACGAGCAGTACTTC. It specifies CASRPGQGAYEQYF.